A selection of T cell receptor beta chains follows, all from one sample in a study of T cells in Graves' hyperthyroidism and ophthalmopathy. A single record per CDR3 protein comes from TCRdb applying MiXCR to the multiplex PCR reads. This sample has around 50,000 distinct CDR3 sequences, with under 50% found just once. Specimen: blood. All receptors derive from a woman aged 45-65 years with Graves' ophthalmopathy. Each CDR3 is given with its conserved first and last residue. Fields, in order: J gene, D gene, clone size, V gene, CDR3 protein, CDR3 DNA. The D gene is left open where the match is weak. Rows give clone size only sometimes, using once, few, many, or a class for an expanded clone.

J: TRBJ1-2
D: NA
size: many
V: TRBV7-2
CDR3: CASSLVDYGYTF
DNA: TGTGCCAGCAGCTTAGTCGACTATGGCTACACCTTC

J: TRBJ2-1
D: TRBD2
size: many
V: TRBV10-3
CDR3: CAISEGTSGGSEQFF
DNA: TGTGCCATCAGTGAAGGGACTAGCGGGGGGAGTGAGCAGTTCTTC

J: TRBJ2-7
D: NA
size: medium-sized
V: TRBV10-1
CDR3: CASSVDGYEQYF
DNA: TGCGCCAGCAGCGTTGACGGCTACGAGCAGTACTTC

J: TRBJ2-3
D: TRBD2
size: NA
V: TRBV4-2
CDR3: CASSQVFMSGVSTDTQYF
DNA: TGTGCCAGCAGCCAAGTTTTTATGAGCGGGGTTAGCACAGATACGCAGTATTTT

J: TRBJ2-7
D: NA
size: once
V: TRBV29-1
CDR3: CSSEARKGSYEQYF
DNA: TGCAGCAGTGAAGCGCGAAAAGGGTCCTACGAGCAGTACTTC

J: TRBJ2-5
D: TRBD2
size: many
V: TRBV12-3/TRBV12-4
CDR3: CASSLAGGPETQYF
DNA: TGTGCCAGCAGCTTAGCGGGAGGCCCAGAGACCCAGTACTTC

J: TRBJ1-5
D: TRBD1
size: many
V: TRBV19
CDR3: CASSASRDRVNQPQHF
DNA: TGTGCCAGTAGTGCCTCTCGGGACAGGGTAAATCAGCCCCAGCATTTT

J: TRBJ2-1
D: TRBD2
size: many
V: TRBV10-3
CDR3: CAISESLGGLAGSYNEQFF
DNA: TGTGCCATCAGTGAGTCACTAGGGGGACTAGCGGGATCCTACAATGAGCAGTTCTTC

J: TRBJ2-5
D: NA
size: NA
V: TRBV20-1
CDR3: CSARSGVRETQYF
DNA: TGCAGTGCTAGGTCAGGGGTTCGGGAGACCCAGTACTTC

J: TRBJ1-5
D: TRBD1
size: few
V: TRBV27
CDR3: CASSFPGTASNQPQHF
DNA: TGTGCCAGCAGTTTCCCCGGGACAGCAAGCAATCAGCCCCAGCATTTT

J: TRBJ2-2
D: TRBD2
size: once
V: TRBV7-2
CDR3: CASSRSGGVAGELFF
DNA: TGTGCCAGCAGCCGTAGCGGGGGGGTGGCCGGGGAGCTGTTTTTT

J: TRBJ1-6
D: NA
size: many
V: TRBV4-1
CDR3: CASSRGQGASPLHF
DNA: TGCGCCAGCAGCCGAGGGCAGGGTGCTTCACCCCTCCACTTT

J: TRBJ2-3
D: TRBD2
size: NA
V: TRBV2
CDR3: CASSDSGGAKDTQYF
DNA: TGTGCCAGCAGTGACAGCGGGGGGGCGAAAGATACGCAGTATTTT

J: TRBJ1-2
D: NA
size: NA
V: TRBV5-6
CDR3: CACSLDWGDYGYTF
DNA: TGTGCCTGCAGCTTGGACTGGGGGGACTATGGCTACACCTTC

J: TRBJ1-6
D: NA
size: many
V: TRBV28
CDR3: CASSLYGRDNSPLHF
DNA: TGTGCCAGCAGTTTATATGGCAGGGACAATTCACCCCTCCACTTT

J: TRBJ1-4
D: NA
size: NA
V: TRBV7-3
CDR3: CASSLAGGRDEKLFF
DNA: TGTGCCAGCAGCCTAGCGGGGGGGCGGGATGAAAAACTGTTTTTT

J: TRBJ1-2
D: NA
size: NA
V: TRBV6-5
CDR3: CASSAGANYGYTF
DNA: TGTGCCAGCAGTGCAGGAGCGAACTATGGCTACACCTTC

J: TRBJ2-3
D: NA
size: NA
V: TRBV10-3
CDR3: CAISARDTDTQYF
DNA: TGTGCCATCAGTGCCAGGGACACAGATACGCAGTATTTT

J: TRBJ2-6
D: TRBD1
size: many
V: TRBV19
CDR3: CASIPSQGVIGANVLTF
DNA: TGTGCCAGTATACCATCACAGGGGGTAATTGGGGCCAACGTCCTGACTTTC

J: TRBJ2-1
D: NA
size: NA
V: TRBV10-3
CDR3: CAIRLPYNGQFF
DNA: TGTGCCATCAGGCTTCCTTACAATGGGCAGTTCTTC

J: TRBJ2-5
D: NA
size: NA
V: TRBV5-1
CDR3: CASSLVGAESGQYF
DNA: TGCGCCAGCAGCTTGGTGGGGGCGGAATCTGGCCAGTACTTC

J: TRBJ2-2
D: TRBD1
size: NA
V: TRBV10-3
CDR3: CAARQGPTGELFF
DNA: TGTGCCGCTCGACAGGGTCCCACCGGGGAGCTGTTTTTT

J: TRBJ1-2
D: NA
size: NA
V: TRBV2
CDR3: CASRAPYGYTF
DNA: TGTGCCAGCAGAGCCCCCTATGGCTACACCTTC

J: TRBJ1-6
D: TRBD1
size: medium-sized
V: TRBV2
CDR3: CASRSLTGQGGSPLHF
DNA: TGTGCCAGCAGATCCCTGACTGGACAGGGAGGGTCACCCCTCCACTTT

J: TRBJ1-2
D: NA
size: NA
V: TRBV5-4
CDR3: CASSLEAGNWGYTF
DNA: TGTGCCAGCAGTTTAGAAGCAGGCAACTGGGGCTACACCTTC

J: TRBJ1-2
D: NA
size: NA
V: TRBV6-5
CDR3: CASSYSSDNYGYTF
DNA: TGTGCCAGCAGTTACTCATCTGATAACTATGGCTACACCTTC

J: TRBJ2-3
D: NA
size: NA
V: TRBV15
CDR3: CATSRDKGITDTQYF
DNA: TGTGCCACCAGCAGAGATAAGGGGATCACAGATACGCAGTATTTT

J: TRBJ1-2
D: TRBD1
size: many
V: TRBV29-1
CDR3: CSVTPGTQGGYTF
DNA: TGCAGCGTGACCCCCGGGACACAGGGGGGCTACACCTTC

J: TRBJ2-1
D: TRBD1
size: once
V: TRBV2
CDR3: CAGSVIDGTGNHTGELFF
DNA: TGTGCCGGCAGTGTCATAGATGGGACAGGGAACCACACCGGGGAGCTGTTCTTC

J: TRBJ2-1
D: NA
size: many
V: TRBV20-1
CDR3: CSASGTQDNEQFF
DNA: TGCAGTGCTAGCGGGACCCAGGACAATGAGCAGTTCTTC

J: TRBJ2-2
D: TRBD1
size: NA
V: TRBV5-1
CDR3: CASSPGTGYGELFF
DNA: TGCGCCAGCAGCCCCGGGACAGGGTACGGGGAGCTGTTTTTT

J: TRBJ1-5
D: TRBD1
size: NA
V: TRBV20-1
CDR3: CSARGGRGRDQPQHF
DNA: TGCAGTGCTAGAGGAGGCAGGGGGCGGGATCAGCCCCAGCATTTT

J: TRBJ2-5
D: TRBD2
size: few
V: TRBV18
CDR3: CASSPETSGQETQYF
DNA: TGTGCCAGCTCACCAGAGACTAGCGGCCAAGAGACCCAGTACTTC

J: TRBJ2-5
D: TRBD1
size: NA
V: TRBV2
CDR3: CASRGDRGVETQYF
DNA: TGTGCCAGCAGGGGGGACAGGGGGGTCGAGACCCAGTACTTC

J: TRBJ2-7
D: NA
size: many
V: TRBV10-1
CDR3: CASSPPGPRYEQYF
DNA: TGCGCCAGCAGCCCCCCCGGCCCCCGCTACGAGCAGTACTTC

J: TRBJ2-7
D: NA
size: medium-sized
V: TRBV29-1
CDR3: CSVLGKTSSYEQYF
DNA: TGCAGCGTTCTGGGCAAGACGAGCTCCTACGAGCAGTACTTC

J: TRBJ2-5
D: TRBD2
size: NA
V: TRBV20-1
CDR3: CSAERGRTQYF
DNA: TGCAGTGCCGAGCGGGGGCGGACCCAGTACTTC

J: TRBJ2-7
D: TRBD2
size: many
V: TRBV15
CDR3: CATSRGWAPSGRKSYEQYF
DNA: TGTGCCACCAGCAGAGGTTGGGCCCCTAGCGGGAGAAAGTCCTACGAGCAGTACTTC

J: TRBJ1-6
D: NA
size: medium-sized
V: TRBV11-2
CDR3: CASSLQTWSPLHF
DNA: TGTGCCAGCAGCCTGCAGACTTGGTCACCCCTCCACTTT

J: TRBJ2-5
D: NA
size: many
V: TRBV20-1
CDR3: CSASRVWETQYF
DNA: TGCAGTGCTAGCAGGGTGTGGGAGACCCAGTACTTC

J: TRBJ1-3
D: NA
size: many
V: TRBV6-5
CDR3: CASSYSTRGLGNTIYF
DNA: TGTGCCAGCAGTTACTCGACTAGGGGCTTGGGTAACACCATATATTTT

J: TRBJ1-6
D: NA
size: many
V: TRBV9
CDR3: CASSVGWDYSPLHF
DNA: TGTGCCAGCAGCGTAGGATGGGATTATTCACCCCTCCACTTT

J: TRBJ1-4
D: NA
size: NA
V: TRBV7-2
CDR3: CASSRGVGATNEKLFF
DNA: TGTGCCAGCAGCCGAGGGGTAGGAGCAACGAATGAAAAACTGTTTTTT

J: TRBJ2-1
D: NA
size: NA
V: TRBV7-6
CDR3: CASSQETSYDPRVYNEQFF
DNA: TGTGCCAGCAGCCAAGAAACAAGCTACGACCCTAGGGTCTACAATGAGCAGTTCTTC

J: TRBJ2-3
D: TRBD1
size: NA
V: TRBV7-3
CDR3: CASRDPGQGNTDTQYF
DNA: TGTGCCAGCAGGGACCCGGGACAGGGGAACACAGATACGCAGTATTTT

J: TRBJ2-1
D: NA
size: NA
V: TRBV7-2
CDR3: CASSVQLGEQFF
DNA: TGTGCCAGCAGCGTTCAGCTGGGGGAGCAGTTCTTC

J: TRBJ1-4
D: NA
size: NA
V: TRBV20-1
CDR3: CSAGRGEKLFF
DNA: TGCAGTGCTGGACGTGGTGAAAAACTGTTTTTT

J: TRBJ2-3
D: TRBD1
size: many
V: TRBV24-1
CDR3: CATSGGQWLKSFTDTQYF
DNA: TGTGCCACCAGTGGGGGACAGTGGTTGAAGAGCTTCACAGATACGCAGTATTTT